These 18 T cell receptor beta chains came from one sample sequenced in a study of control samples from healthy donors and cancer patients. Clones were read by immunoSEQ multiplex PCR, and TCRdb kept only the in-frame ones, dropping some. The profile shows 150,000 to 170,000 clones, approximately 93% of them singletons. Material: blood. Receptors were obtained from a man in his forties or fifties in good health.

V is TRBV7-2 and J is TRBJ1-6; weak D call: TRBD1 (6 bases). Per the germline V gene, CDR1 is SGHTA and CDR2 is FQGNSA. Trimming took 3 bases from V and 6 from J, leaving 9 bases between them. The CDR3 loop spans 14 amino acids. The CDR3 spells CASSFGQLNSPLHF. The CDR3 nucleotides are TGTGCCAGCAGCTTCGGACAGCTTAATTCACCCCTCCACTTT.

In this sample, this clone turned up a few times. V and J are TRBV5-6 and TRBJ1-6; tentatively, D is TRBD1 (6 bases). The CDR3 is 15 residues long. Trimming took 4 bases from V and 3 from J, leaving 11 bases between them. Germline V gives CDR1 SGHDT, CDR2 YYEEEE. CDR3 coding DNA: TGTGCCAGCAGCGCCGGACAGATCTATAATTCACCCCTCCACTTT. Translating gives CASSAGQIYNSPLHF.

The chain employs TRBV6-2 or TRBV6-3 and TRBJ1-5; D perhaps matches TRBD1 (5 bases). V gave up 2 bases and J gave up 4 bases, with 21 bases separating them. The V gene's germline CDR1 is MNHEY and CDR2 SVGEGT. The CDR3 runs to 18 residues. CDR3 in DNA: TGTGCCAGCAGTTACGGGAGGGGAGGACTAGGTGGGAATCAGCCCCAGCATTTT. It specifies CASSYGRGGLGGNQPQHF.

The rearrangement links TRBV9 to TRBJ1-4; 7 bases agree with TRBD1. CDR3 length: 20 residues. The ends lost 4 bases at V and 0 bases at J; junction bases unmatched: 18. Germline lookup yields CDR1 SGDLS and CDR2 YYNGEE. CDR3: CASSPRVFEGGLTTNEKLFF. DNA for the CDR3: TGTGCCAGCAGCCCCCGTGTATTTGAAGGGGGCCTCACAACTAATGAAAAACTGTTTTTT. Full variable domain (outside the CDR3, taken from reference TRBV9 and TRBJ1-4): DSGVTQTPKHLITATGQRVTLRCSPRSGDLSVYWYQQSLDQGLQFLIQYYNGEERAKGNILERFSAQQFPDLHSELNLSSLELGDSALYFCASSPRVFEGGLTTNEKLFFGSGTQLSVL.

CDR3 sequence: CASSSLRQHTEAFF. CDR3 nucleotide sequence: TGCGCCAGCAGCTCCCTCCGACAGCACACTGAAGCTTTCTTT. V and J are TRBV5-1 and TRBJ1-1; a weak D match, TRBD1 (5 bases). Trimming stripped 3 bases from V and 3 bases from J, with 12 bases between. Per the germline V gene, CDR1 is SGHRS and CDR2 is YFSETQ. The CDR3 covers 14 residues.

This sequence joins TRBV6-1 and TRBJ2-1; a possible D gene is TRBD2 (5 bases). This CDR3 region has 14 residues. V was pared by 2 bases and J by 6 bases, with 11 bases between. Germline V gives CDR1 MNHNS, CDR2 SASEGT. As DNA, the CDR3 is TGTGCCAGCAGTGAATCCGGGGATCCCAATGAGCAGTTCTTC. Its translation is CASSESGDPNEQFF.

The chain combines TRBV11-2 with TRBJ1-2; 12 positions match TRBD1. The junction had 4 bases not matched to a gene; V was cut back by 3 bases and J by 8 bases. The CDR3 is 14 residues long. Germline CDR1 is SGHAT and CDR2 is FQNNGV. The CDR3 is CASSFGTGGEGYTF. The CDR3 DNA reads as TGTGCCAGCAGCTTTGGGACAGGGGGCGAGGGCTACACCTTC.

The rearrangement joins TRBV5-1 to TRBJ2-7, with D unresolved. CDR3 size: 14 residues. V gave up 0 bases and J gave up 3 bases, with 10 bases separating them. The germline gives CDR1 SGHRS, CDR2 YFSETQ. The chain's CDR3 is CASSLEGQFYEQYF. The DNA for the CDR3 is TGCGCCAGCAGCTTGGAGGGTCAGTTCTACGAGCAGTACTTC.

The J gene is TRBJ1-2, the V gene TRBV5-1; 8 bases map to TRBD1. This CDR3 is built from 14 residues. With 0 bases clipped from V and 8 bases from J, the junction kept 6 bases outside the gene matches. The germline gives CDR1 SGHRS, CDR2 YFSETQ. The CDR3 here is CASSLGGQGQGYTF. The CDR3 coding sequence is TGCGCCAGCAGCTTGGGTGGACAGGGACAAGGCTACACCTTC.

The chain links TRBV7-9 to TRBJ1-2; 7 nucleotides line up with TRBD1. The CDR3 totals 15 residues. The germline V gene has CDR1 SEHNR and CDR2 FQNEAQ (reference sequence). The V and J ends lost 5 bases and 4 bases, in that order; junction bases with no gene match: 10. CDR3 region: CASSVGTVNVYGYTF. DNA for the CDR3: TGTGCCAGCAGCGTCGGGACAGTGAACGTCTATGGCTACACCTTC.

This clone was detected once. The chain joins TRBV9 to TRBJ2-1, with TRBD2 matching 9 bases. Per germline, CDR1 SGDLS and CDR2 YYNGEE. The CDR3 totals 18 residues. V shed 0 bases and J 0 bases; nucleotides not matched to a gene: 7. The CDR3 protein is CASSVEWVAGVSYNEQFF. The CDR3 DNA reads TGTGCCAGCAGCGTAGAATGGGTAGCGGGGGTCTCCTACAATGAGCAGTTCTTC.

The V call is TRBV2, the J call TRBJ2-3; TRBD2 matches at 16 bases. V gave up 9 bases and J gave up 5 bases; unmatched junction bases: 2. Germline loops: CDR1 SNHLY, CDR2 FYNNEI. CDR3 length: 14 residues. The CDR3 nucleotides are TGTGCCAGGGGACTAGCGGGGGGGCTAGATACGCAGTATTTT. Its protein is CARGLAGGLDTQYF. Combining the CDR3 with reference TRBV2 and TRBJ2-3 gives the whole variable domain EPEVTQTPSHQVTQMGQEVILRCVPISNHLYFYWYRQILGQKVEFLVSFYNNEISEKSEIFDDQFSVERPDGSNFTLKIRSTKLEDSAMYFCARGLAGGLDTQYFGPGTRLTVL.

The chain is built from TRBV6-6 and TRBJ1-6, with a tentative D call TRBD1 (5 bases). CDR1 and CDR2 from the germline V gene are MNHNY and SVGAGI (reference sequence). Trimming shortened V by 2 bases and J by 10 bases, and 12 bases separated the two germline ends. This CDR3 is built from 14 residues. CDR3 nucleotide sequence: TGTGCCAGCAGTTACCAAACGGGGGGGTCACCCCTCCACTTT. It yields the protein CASSYQTGGSPLHF.

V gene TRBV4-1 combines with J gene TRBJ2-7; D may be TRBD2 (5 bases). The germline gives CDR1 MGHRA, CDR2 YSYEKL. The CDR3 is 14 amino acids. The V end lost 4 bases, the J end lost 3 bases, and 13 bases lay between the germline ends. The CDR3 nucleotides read TGCGCCAGCAGCCTGAGGATTGGGAGCTACGAGCAGTACTTC. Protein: CASSLRIGSYEQYF.

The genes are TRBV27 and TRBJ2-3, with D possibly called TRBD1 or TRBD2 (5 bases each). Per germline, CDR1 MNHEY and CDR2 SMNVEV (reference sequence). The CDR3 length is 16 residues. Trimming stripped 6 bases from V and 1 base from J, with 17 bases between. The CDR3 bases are TGTGCCAGCAGAACCTTGGTGGGGACGGGCACAGATACGCAGTATTTT. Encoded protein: CASRTLVGTGTDTQYF.

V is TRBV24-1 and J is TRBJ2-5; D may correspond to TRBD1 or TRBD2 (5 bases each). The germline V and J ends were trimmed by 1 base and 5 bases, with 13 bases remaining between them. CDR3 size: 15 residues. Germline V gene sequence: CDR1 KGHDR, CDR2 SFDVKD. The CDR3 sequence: CATSDFRDARETQYF. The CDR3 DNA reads TGTGCCACCAGTGATTTTAGGGACGCTCGGGAGACCCAGTACTTC.

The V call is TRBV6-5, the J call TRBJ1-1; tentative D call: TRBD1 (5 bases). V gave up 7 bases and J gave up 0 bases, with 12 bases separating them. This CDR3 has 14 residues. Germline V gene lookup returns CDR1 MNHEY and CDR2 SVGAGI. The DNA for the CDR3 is TGTGCCAGCACGGGGACGGTATTGAACACTGAAGCTTTCTTT. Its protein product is CASTGTVLNTEAFF.

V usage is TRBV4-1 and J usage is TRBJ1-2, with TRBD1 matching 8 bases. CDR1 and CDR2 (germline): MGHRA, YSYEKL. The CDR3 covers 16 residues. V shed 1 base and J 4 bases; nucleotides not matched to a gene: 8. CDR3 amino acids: CASSQVGDRRSYGYTF. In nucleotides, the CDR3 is TGCGCCAGCAGCCAAGTGGGGGACAGGAGGTCCTATGGCTACACCTTC.